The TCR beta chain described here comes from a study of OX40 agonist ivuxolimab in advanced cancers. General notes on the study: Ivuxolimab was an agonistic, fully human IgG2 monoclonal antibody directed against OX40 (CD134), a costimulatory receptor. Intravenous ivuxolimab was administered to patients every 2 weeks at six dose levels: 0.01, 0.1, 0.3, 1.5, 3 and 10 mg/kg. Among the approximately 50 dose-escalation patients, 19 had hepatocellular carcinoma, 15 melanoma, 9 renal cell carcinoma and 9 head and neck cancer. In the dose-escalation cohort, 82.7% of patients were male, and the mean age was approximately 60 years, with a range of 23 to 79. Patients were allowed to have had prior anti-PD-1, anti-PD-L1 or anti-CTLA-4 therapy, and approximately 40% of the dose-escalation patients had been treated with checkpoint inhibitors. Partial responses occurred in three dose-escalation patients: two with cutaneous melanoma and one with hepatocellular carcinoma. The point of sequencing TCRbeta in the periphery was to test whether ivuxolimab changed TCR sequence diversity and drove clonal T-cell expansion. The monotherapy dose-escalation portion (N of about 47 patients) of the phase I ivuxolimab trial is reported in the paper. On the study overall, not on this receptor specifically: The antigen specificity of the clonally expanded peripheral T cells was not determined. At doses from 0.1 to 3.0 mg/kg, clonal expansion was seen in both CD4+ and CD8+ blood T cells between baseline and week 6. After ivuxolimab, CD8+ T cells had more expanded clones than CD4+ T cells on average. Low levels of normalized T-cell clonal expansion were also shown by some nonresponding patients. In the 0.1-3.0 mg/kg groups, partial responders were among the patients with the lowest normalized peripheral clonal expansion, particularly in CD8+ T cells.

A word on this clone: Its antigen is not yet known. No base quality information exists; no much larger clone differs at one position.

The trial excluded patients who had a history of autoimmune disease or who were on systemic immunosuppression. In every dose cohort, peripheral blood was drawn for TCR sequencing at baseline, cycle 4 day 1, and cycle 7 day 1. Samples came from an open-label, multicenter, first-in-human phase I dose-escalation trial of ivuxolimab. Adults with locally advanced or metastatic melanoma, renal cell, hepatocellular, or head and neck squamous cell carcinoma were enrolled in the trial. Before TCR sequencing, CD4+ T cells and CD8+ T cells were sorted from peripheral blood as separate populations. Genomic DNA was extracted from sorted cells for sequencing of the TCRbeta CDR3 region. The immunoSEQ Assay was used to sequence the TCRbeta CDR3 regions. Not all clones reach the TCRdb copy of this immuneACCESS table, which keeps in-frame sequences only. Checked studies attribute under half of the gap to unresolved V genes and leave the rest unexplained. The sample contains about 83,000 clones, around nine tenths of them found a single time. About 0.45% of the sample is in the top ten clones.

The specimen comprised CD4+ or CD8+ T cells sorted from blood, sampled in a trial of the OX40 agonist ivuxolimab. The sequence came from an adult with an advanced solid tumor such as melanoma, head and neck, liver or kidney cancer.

The CDR3: CASSLDGEGHQPQHF. The DNA is as follows: TGTGCCAGCAGCTTAGACGGAGAGGGGCATCAGCCCCAGCATTTT. The V and J segments used are TRBV7-9 and TRBJ1-5; the D gene is perhaps TRBD1, from 5 matching bases. As encoded in the germline V gene (reference sequence), CDR1 is SEHNR while CDR2 is FQNEAQ. A distance of 12 bases separates the germline ends of V and J, which lose 1 base and 5 bases respectively. The CDR3, from cysteine to phenylalanine, totals 15 residues. Only the CDR3 DNA is retained, 45 bases long and in frame from the first base.